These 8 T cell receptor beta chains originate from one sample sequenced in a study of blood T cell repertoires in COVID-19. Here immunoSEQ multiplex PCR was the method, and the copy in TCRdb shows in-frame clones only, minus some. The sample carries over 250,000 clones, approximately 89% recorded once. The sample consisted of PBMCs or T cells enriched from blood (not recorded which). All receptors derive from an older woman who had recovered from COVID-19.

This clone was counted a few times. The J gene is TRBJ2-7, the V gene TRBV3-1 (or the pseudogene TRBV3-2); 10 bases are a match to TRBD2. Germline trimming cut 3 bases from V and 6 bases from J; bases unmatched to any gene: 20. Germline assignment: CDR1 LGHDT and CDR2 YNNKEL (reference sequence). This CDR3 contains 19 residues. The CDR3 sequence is CASSHPLERGGARRFEQYF. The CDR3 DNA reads TGTGCCAGCAGCCACCCCCTCGAGCGGGGGGGCGCGCGCCGTTTCGAGCAGTACTTC.

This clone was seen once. This CDR3 is CASQTGGHTGELFF. CDR3 DNA sequence: TGTGCCAGCCAAACAGGGGGCCACACCGGGGAGCTGTTTTTT. The chain uses TRBV3-1 (or the pseudogene TRBV3-2) and TRBJ2-2; TRBD1 matches at 9 bases. V gave up 8 bases and J gave up 3 bases; unmatched junction bases: 4. The CDR3 consists of 14 residues. Per the germline V gene, CDR1 is LGHDT and CDR2 is YNNKEL (reference sequence).

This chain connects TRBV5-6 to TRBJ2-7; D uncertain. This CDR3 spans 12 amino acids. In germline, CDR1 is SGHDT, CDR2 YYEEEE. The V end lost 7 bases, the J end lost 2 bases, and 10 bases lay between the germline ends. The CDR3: CASGLFPYEQYF. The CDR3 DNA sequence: TGTGCCAGCGGGCTCTTCCCCTACGAGCAGTACTTC.

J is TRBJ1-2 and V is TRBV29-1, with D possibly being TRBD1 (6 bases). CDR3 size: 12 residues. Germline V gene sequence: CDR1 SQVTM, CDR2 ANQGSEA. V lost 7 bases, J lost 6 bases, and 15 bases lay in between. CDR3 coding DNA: TGCAGCGGACTGACAGGAGGTCATGGCTACACCTTC. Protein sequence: CSGLTGGHGYTF.

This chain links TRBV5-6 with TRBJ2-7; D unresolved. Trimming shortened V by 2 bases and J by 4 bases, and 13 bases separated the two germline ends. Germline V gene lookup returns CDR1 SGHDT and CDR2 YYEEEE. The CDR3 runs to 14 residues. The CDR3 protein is CASSFRQVTYEQYF. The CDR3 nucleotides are TGTGCCAGCAGCTTTCGGCAGGTGACGTACGAGCAGTACTTC.

CDR3 coding DNA: TGTGCCTGGAGTGTACAGACTAGCGGAGCGGGGACCCAGTACTTC. As protein: CAWSVQTSGAGTQYF. This chain links TRBV30 with TRBJ2-5; 9 positions match TRBD2. The length of the CDR3 is 15 residues. J was trimmed by 7 bases and V by 0 bases; bases with no gene match: 9. Germline V gene data show CDR1 as GTSNPN and CDR2 as SVGIG (reference sequence).

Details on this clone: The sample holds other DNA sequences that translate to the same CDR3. DNA for the CDR3: TGTGCCAGCAGTGTCCAGTACGAGCAGTACTTC. This translates into CASSVQYEQYF. The chain joins TRBV28 to TRBJ2-7; D remains ambiguous. The CDR3 runs to 11 residues. The germline V gene has CDR1 MDHEN and CDR2 SYDVKM. The V gene lost 5 bases and the J gene lost 4 bases, with 6 bases spanning the gap.

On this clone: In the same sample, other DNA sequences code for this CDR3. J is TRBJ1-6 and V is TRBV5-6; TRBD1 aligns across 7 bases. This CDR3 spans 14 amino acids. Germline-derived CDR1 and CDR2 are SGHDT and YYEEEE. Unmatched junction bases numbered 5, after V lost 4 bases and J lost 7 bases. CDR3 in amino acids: CASSLRQGNSPLHF. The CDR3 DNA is TGTGCCAGCAGCCTCCGACAGGGCAATTCACCCCTCCACTTT.